The rows below give T cell receptor beta chains drawn from one sample of a study of blood T cell repertoires in COVID-19. The table came from immunoSEQ multiplex PCR; TCRdb's copy has only in-frame clones and leaves some out. The repertoire consists of over 40,000 clones, with approximately 86% occurring once and the leading ten covering about 4.2%. Sequencing was performed on peripheral blood. Receptors were obtained from a man aged 80 or over with active COVID-19. CDR3s leave out the opening cysteine and the closing phenylalanine or tryptophan. The order of the fields is V gene, J gene, clone size, CDR3 protein. Size tells how often a clone was seen (once, few, many) or the class of an expanded clone, and some rows leave it out.

>TRBV12-3/TRBV12-4|TRBJ1-2|.
ASSLERNYGYT
>TRBV11-2|TRBJ2-1|.
ASSLAGRGNEQF
>TRBV11-3|TRBJ2-1|.
ASSLKPGAQSYNEQF
>TRBV9|TRBJ2-5|.
ASSGRDTGRETQY
>TRBV24-1|TRBJ2-1|.
ATSASYEGTSSGFKQF
>TRBV5-1|TRBJ2-3|.
ASSVGGTDTQY
>TRBV5-1|TRBJ2-3|.
ASSLYSGPRDTQY
>TRBV25-1|TRBJ2-1|.
ASSDYGTGIYNEQF
>TRBV6-5|TRBJ1-4|.
ASSYWQGRNEKLF
>TRBV5-4|TRBJ2-7|.
ASSIPTDTSTYEQY
>TRBV9|TRBJ2-7|.
ASSRTGAANYEQY
>TRBV11-2|TRBJ2-5|.
ASSLKGAIAETQY
>TRBV7-8|TRBJ2-2|once
ASSPGTTNTGELF
>TRBV28|TRBJ2-7|.
ASKGSSGSSYEQY
>TRBV5-1|TRBJ2-1|.
ASSPGLAGGRDEQF
>TRBV6-5|TRBJ2-1|.
ASSSPSYHGNEQF
>TRBV19|TRBJ2-1|.
ASSIRTSGNTYNEQF
>TRBV5-6|TRBJ2-7|.
ASSLGLAVPYEQY
>TRBV18|TRBJ2-2|.
ASSPQGAWTGELF
>TRBV11-2|TRBJ2-7|.
ASSLGGSGLTYEQY
>TRBV7-3|TRBJ2-1|.
ASSIQGESEQF
>TRBV6-4|TRBJ2-3|.
ASSPAAGGADTQY
>TRBV7-3|TRBJ2-7|.
ASSPGRTEKQY
>TRBV12-5|TRBJ2-6|.
ASGLQGEGGANVLT
>TRBV7-9|TRBJ2-1|.
ASSPRTSGRDEQF
>TRBV6-5|TRBJ2-1|.
ASSRAGVYNEQF
>TRBV2|TRBJ2-2|.
ASDLTRTGDTGELF
>TRBV5-1|TRBJ2-7|.
ASSMDEAKSYEQY
>TRBV4-2|TRBJ2-7|few
ASSQGSGPYEQY
>TRBV18|TRBJ2-3|.
ASSPPTSGGDTQY
>TRBV6-5|TRBJ2-7|.
ASSYSLLGNFYEQY
>TRBV4-2|TRBJ2-7|.
ASSQEGGPVSYEQY
>TRBV28|TRBJ2-5|.
ASTTPGETQY
>TRBV4-3|TRBJ2-3|.
ASSQVLAGTTDTQY
>TRBV4-1|TRBJ2-7|.
ASSQFAGLNEQY
>TRBV7-2|TRBJ2-3|.
ASRRDYGTDTQY
>TRBV5-6|TRBJ1-4|.
ASSWGPAGNNEKLF
>TRBV3-1/TRBV3-2|TRBJ1-3|.
ASSQDSAGNTIY
>TRBV7-9|TRBJ2-1|.
ASSLPRSSWTSDDEQF
>TRBV28|TRBJ2-3|once
ASSAGGAGTDTQY
>TRBV5-6|TRBJ2-3|.
ASTTGLAGVMGPDTQY
>TRBV4-2|TRBJ1-1|.
ASSQVGSRNEAF
>TRBV10-1|TRBJ2-7|.
ASSGTSRQLDEQY
>TRBV28|TRBJ2-1|.
ASWEGLASNEQF
>TRBV6-5|TRBJ2-3|.
ASSKQGRNTQY